Each of the 15 T cell receptor beta chains below was sequenced from the same sample in a study of T cell repertoires in cytomegalovirus infection. These receptors have no identified antigens. TCRdb redid the calling of the reads with MiXCR, one entry per CDR3 protein. The table shows about 25,000 distinct CDR3 sequences, with 20% to 25% occurring only once. This sample comprised CD8+ T cells from cultured PBMCs, obtained from culture after CMV antigen stimulation. These receptors all come from a human donor in good health (CMV status not recorded). Some clones in this sample may be carry-over from other donors' samples.

V and J are TRBV5-6 and TRBJ2-3, with D hard to call. This CDR3 spans 14 amino acids. Looked up from germline, CDR1 is SGHDT and CDR2 is YYEEEE. The V and J ends lost 6 bases and 2 bases respectively, with 13 bases between them. The CDR3 sequence is CASTHVGTTDTQYF. Written as DNA, the CDR3 is TGTGCCAGCACCCACGTGGGCACCACAGATACGCAGTATTTT.

This clonotype was seen at least ten times. The chain carries TRBV6-1 and TRBJ2-3, with 10 bases matching TRBD2. Germline V lookup: CDR1 MNHNS, CDR2 SASEGT. Trimming took 6 bases from V and 1 from J; bases not matched to a gene: 4. CDR3 length: 15 residues. The CDR3 spells CASRLGLAGTDTQYF. In DNA, the CDR3 is TGTGCCAGCAGACTAGGACTAGCGGGCACAGATACGCAGTATTTT.

In its sample, this clonotype was seen many times. The J gene is TRBJ2-3, the V gene TRBV4-3, with D possibly being TRBD1 or TRBD2 (5 bases each). CDR1 is LGHNA and CDR2 is YSLEER in the germline V gene. V lost 3 bases and J lost 6, with 19 bases in between. The CDR3 has 16 amino acids. CDR3 protein: CASSHLTGRMEDTQYF. The CDR3 nucleotides read TGCGCCAGCAGCCACCTAACGGGACGGATGGAGGATACGCAGTATTTT.

This clonotype was found a few times. DNA for the CDR3: TGTGCCAGCAGGCCTCTGGGAGCGAACACTGAAGCTTTCTTT. It is translated as CASRPLGANTEAFF. The V call is TRBV6-1, the J call TRBJ1-1; D gene ambiguous. The CDR3 is 14 residues long. Per germline, CDR1 MNHNS and CDR2 SASEGT. V gave up 6 bases and J gave up 1 base, with 12 bases separating them.

Ten or more counts support this clonotype. The rearrangement uses TRBV10-3 and TRBJ1-6, with 9 bases aligning to TRBD1. From germline, CDR1 is ENHRY and CDR2 SYGVKD. There are 15 residues in the CDR3. V lost 6 bases to trimming and J lost 6 bases; unmatched junction nucleotides: 6. The CDR3 reads CAIRAGTGSNSPLHF. DNA for the CDR3: TGTGCCATCAGGGCCGGGACAGGGAGTAATTCACCCCTCCACTTT.

This clonotype was recorded many times. This rearrangement joins TRBV7-2 to TRBJ2-1, with TRBD2 matching 13 bases. The junction had 7 bases not matched to a gene; V was cut back by 5 bases and J by 6 bases. CDR3 size: 16 residues. The germline V gene encodes CDR1 SGHTA and CDR2 FQGNSA. The CDR3, as DNA: TGTGCCAGCAGCCCACGACTAGCGGGGGGCCGCAATGAGCAGTTCTTC. Translated: CASSPRLAGGRNEQFF.

The chain carries TRBV7-6 and TRBJ1-2; 7 nucleotides agree with TRBD1. The germline CDR1 and CDR2 sequences are SGHVS and FNYEAQ. The junction had 8 bases not matched to a gene; V was cut back by 5 bases and J by 2 bases. CDR3 length equals 15 residues. CDR3 sequence: CASSLTGTANYGYTF. The CDR3 DNA follows: TGTGCCAGCAGCCTGACCGGGACAGCCAACTATGGCTACACCTTC.

This clonotype was seen a few times. The chain joins TRBV4-3 to TRBJ2-2; a possible D gene is TRBD1 (5 bases). Germline loops: CDR1 LGHNA, CDR2 YSLEER. This CDR3 has 17 amino acids. V was trimmed by 0 bases and J by 2 bases, leaving 13 bases between them. The CDR3 DNA sequence: TGCGCCAGCAGCCAAGATATGGGCCAGGGAAACACCGGGGAGCTGTTTTTT. This gives the protein CASSQDMGQGNTGELFF.

This chain uses TRBV4-1 with TRBJ1-1; perhaps TRBD1 as D (6 bases). The V gene's germline CDR1 is MGHRA and CDR2 YSYEKL. The CDR3 consists of 13 residues. The V and J ends lost 4 bases and 7 bases respectively, with 13 bases between them. The CDR3 reads CASSPGGYGEAFF. The CDR3 region has the DNA TGCGCCAGCAGCCCTGGGGGCTATGGTGAAGCTTTCTTT.

The gene calls are TRBV5-1 and TRBJ2-1, with D unclear. V was cut by 5 bases and J by 0 bases, with 15 bases left in between. Germline V CDR1 and CDR2: SGHRS, YFSETQ. This CDR3 has 16 amino acids. CDR3 DNA: TGCGCCAGCAGGCAGGCGGAGTTCAGCTCCTACAATGAGCAGTTCTTC. Translated: CASRQAEFSSYNEQFF.

J is TRBJ2-7 and V is TRBV7-9; 8 nucleotides line up with TRBD1. The CDR3 is made up of 13 amino acids. CDR1 and CDR2 (germline): SEHNR, FQNEAQ (reference sequence). Losses at the gene ends were 11 bases for V and 0 bases for J; bases not matched to a gene: 6. CDR3 protein: CAVRGQFSYEQYF. DNA of the CDR3: TGTGCCGTCAGGGGGCAATTCTCCTACGAGCAGTACTTC.

The table lists this clonotype with many counts. This chain connects TRBV6-2 or TRBV6-3 to TRBJ1-1, with D possibly TRBD1 on 5 matching bases. V gave up 6 bases and J gave up 1 base, with 15 bases separating them. Germline V gene lookup returns CDR1 MNHEY and CDR2 SVGEGT. This CDR3 has 15 amino acids. Here the CDR3 reads CASSASGAGNTEAFF. In DNA, the CDR3 is TGTGCCAGCAGCGCCAGTGGGGCAGGGAACACTGAAGCTTTCTTT.

The gene calls are TRBV19 and TRBJ2-2; D might be TRBD2 (5 bases). The V end was cut by 2 bases, the J end by 6 bases, with 13 bases between. This CDR3 has 15 residues. From germline, CDR1 is LNHDA and CDR2 SQIVND (reference sequence). This chain's CDR3 is CASSILGVGPGELFF. The CDR3, as DNA: TGTGCCAGTAGTATACTCGGGGTGGGTCCCGGGGAGCTGTTTTTT.

The gene calls are TRBV19 and TRBJ2-1; D is perhaps TRBD1 (8 bases). Germline-derived CDR1 and CDR2 are LNHDA and SQIVND (reference sequence). Trimming shortened V by 6 bases and J by 7 bases, and 22 bases separated the two germline ends. This CDR3 region has 16 residues. In DNA, the CDR3 is TGTGCCAGTAGGCTACAGGGGGGGTCGCTTTGGAATGAGCAGTTCTTC. This encodes CASRLQGGSLWNEQFF.

The CDR3 DNA reads as TGTGCCAGCAGTTCCGTCGGGACAGGCATCCCTGGCTACACCTTC. This codes for CASSSVGTGIPGYTF. The chain recombines TRBV5-8 with TRBJ1-2; 8 positions match TRBD1. The CDR3 covers 15 residues. J gave up 7 bases and V 5 bases, and 13 bases lay outside the gene matches. Germline CDR1 reads SGHTS; CDR2 reads YDEGEE.